Listed here are 8 T cell receptor beta chains from one sample, sequenced in a study of OX40 agonist ivuxolimab in advanced cancers. The method was the immunoSEQ multiplex PCR assay. TCRdb holds this immuneACCESS table with in-frame rearrangements only. Some clones are missing; in checked studies, unresolved V genes explain under half, and the rest has no known cause. The sample table contains fewer than 65,000 clones; only one count was recorded for over 75% of them. The top ten clones comprise about 5.1% of the sample. The specimen was CD4+ or CD8+ T cells sorted from blood, collected in a trial of the OX40 agonist ivuxolimab. These receptor sequences come from an adult with an advanced solid tumor such as melanoma, head and neck, liver or kidney cancer.

V is TRBV5-4 and J is TRBJ2-1; possibly TRBD2 for D (5 bases). The V end was cut by 0 bases, the J end by 0 bases, with 7 bases between. In germline, CDR1 is SGHNT, CDR2 YYREEE (reference sequence). The CDR3 has 15 residues. As DNA, the CDR3 is TGTGCCAGCAGCTTGGTCGCGGGCTCCTACAATGAGCAGTTCTTC. Translated, it gives CASSLVAGSYNEQFF.

This clone was observed once. The chain employs TRBV14 and TRBJ2-1, with 12 bases aligning to TRBD1. Germline V gene sequence: CDR1 SGHDN, CDR2 FVKESK. This CDR3 comprises 15 residues. V shed 4 bases and J 7 bases; nucleotides not matched to a gene: 5. The CDR3 protein is CASSRGTGGRNEQFF. The CDR3, as DNA: TGTGCCAGCAGCCGAGGGACAGGGGGCAGAAATGAGCAGTTCTTC.

The chain is built from TRBV11-2 and TRBJ2-6; 8 bases align to TRBD1. V was clipped by 4 bases and J by 13 bases; unmatched bases: 6. CDR3 size: 13 residues. Per the germline V gene, CDR1 is SGHAT and CDR2 is FQNNGV. Here the CDR3 reads CASSSGQGIVLTF. The CDR3 coding sequence is TGTGCCAGCAGCTCCGGACAGGGAATAGTCCTGACTTTC. Based on the CDR3 plus reference TRBV11-2 and TRBJ2-6, the full variable domain is EAGVAQSPRYKIIEKRQSVAFWCNPISGHATLYWYQQILGQGPKLLIQFQNNGVVDDSQLPKDRFSAERLKGVDSTLKIQPAKLEDSAVYLCASSSGQGIVLTFGAGSRLTVL.

V usage is TRBV5-1 and J usage is TRBJ1-1; D not certain. This CDR3 region has 13 residues. V dropped 7 bases and J dropped 6 bases, with 16 bases sitting between them. CDR1 is SGHRS, CDR2 YFSETQ, per germline. CDR3 sequence reads: CASSHDGISEAFF. The DNA for the CDR3 is TGCGCCAGCTCCCACGATGGGATTTCTGAAGCTTTCTTT.

The chain links TRBV11-3 to TRBJ2-3; 8 positions agree with TRBD1. The V gene end was trimmed by 4 bases and the J gene end by 3 bases; junction bases not matched to a gene: 6. This CDR3 spans 15 amino acids. Germline V gene sequence: CDR1 SGHNT, CDR2 YENEEA. The DNA of the CDR3 is TGTGCCAGCAGCTCCGGGACAGGTTTTACAGATACGCAGTATTTT. Its protein is CASSSGTGFTDTQYF. Full variable domain (missing parts from reference TRBV11-3 and TRBJ2-3): EAGVVQSPRYKIIEKKQPVAFWCNPISGHNTLYWYLQNLGQGPELLIRYENEEAVDDSQLPKDRFSAERLKGVDSTLKIQPAELGDSAVYLCASSSGTGFTDTQYFGPGTRLTVL.

The chain uses TRBV7-2 and TRBJ1-1, with D possibly TRBD1 on 5 matching bases. Germline V gene sequence: CDR1 SGHTA, CDR2 FQGNSA. CDR3 length: 15 amino acids. Trimming stripped 4 bases from V and 0 bases from J, with 12 bases between. CDR3 nucleotide sequence: TGTGCCAGCAGCTCGGGGCAGACGATGAACACTGAAGCTTTCTTT. It is translated as CASSSGQTMNTEAFF.

The chain links TRBV7-9 to TRBJ2-2; D is undetermined. Trimming cost V 1 base and J 0 bases, with 9 bases left between them. The CDR3 covers 16 residues. Germline V gives CDR1 SEHNR, CDR2 FQNEAQ (reference sequence). As DNA, the CDR3 is TGTGCCAGCAGCTTAGGTCTAATTACGAACACCGGGGAGCTGTTTTTT. It encodes CASSLGLITNTGELFF.

This clone showed up just a few times. This chain joins TRBV10-1 and TRBJ2-5; D not resolved. The CDR3 extends over 13 amino acids. Trimming took 2 bases from V and 1 from J, leaving 5 bases between them. Per the germline V gene, CDR1 is WNHNN and CDR2 is SYGVQD (reference sequence). As DNA, the CDR3 is TGCGCCAGCAGTGAGCAATTCCAAGAGACCCAGTACTTC. Translating gives CASSEQFQETQYF.